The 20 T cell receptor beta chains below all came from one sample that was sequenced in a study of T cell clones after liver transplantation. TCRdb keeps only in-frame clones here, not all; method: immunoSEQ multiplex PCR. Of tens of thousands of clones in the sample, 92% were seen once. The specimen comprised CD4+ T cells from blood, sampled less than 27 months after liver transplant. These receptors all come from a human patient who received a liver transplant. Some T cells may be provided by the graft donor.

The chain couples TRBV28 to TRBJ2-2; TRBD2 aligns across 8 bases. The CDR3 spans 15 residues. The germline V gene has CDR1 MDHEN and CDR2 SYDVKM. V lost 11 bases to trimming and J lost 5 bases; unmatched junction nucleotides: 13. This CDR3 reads CAGGRGRPSTGELFF. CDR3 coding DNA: TGTGCCGGGGGGCGCGGGAGGCCCTCGACCGGGGAGCTGTTTTTT.

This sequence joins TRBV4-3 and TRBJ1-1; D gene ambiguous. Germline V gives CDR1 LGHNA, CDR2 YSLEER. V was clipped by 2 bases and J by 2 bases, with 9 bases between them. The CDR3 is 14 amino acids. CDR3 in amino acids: CASSQSTSNTEAFF. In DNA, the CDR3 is TGCGCCAGCAGCCAATCGACCAGTAACACTGAAGCTTTCTTT.

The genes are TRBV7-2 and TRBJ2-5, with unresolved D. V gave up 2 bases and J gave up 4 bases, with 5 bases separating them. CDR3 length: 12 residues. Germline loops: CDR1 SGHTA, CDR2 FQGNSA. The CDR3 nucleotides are TGTGCCAGCAGCTTATCGGGAGAGACCCAGTACTTC. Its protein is CASSLSGETQYF. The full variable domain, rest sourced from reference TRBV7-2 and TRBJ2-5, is GAGVSQSPSNKVTEKGKDVELRCDPISGHTALYWYRQSLGQGLEFLIYFQGNSAPDKSGLPSDRFSAERTGGSVSTLTIQRTQQEDSAVYLCASSLSGETQYFGPGTRLLVL.

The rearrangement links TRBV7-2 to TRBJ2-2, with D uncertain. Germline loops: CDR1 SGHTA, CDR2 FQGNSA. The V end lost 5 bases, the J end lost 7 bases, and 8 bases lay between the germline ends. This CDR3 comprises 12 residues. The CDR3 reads CASSPTNGELFF. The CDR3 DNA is TGTGCCAGCAGCCCCACAAACGGGGAGCTGTTTTTT.

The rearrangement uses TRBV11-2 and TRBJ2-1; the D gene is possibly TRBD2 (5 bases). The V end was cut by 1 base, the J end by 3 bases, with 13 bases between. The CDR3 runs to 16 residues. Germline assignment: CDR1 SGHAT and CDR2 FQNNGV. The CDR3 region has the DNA TGTGCCAGCAGCTTAGCCCGGAGGAATTTCTACAATGAGCAGTTCTTC. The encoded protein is CASSLARRNFYNEQFF. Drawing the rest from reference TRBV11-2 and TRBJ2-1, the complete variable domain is EAGVAQSPRYKIIEKRQSVAFWCNPISGHATLYWYQQILGQGPKLLIQFQNNGVVDDSQLPKDRFSAERLKGVDSTLKIQPAKLEDSAVYLCASSLARRNFYNEQFFGPGTRLTVL.

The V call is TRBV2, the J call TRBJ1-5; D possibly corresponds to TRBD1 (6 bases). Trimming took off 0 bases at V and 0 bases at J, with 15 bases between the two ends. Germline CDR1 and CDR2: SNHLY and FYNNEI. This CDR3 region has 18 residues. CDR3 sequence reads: CASSEAGVGGLSNQPQHF. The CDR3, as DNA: TGTGCCAGCAGTGAAGCAGGAGTGGGGGGCCTTAGCAATCAGCCCCAGCATTTT.

DNA of the CDR3: TGTGCCAGCAGTGAAGGGGTCCGAGAGCAGTACTTC. This sequence encodes CASSEGVREQYF. The chain joins TRBV6-1 to TRBJ2-7; D is ambiguous. Trimming shortened V by 1 base and J by 7 bases, and 8 bases separated the two germline ends. Per germline, CDR1 MNHNS and CDR2 SASEGT. CDR3 length equals 12 residues.

CDR3 loop: CASSPGLAGFQETQYF. For the CDR3, the DNA is TGCGCCAGCAGCCCGGGACTAGCGGGGTTCCAAGAGACCCAGTACTTC. The chain employs TRBV5-1 and TRBJ2-5; 13 bases align to TRBD2. The germline V gene has CDR1 SGHRS and CDR2 YFSETQ. CDR3 length: 16 amino acids. V lost 4 bases and J lost 1; bases outside the gene matches: 4.

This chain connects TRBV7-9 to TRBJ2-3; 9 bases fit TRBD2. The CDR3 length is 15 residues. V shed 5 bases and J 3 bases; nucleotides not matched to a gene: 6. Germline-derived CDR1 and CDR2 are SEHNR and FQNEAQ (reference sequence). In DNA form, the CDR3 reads TGTGCCAGCAGCCTAACTAGCGGGTTTACAGATACGCAGTATTTT. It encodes CASSLTSGFTDTQYF.

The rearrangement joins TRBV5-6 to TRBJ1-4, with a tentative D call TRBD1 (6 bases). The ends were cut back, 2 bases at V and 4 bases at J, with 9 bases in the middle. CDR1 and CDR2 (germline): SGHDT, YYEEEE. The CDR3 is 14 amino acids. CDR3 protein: CASSLQGINEKLFF. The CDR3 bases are TGTGCCAGCAGCTTACAGGGCATTAATGAAAAACTGTTTTTT. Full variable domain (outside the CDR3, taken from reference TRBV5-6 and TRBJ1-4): DAGVTQSPTHLIKTRGQQVTLRCSPKSGHDTVSWYQQALGQGPQFIFQYYEEEERQRGNFPDRFSGHQFPNYSSELNVNALLLGDSALYLCASSLQGINEKLFFGSGTQLSVL.

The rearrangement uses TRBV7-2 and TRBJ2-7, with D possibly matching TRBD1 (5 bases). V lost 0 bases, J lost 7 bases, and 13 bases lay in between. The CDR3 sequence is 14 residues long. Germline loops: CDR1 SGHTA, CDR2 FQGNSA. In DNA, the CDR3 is TGTGCCAGCAGCTTAGCTGGCAGGGTAGGAGAGCAGTACTTC. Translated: CASSLAGRVGEQYF.

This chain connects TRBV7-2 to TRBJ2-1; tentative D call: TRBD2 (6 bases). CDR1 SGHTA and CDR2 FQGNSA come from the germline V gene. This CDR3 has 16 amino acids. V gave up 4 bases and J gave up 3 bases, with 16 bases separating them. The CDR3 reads CASSSPVGRGYNEQFF. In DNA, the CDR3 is TGTGCCAGCAGCTCGCCCGTCGGGAGAGGCTACAATGAGCAGTTCTTC.

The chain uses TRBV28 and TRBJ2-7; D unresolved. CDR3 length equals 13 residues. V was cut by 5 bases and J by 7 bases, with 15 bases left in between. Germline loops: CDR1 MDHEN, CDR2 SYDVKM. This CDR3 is CASSHTYSEEQYF. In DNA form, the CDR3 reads TGTGCCAGCAGTCATACCTACTCGGAAGAGCAGTACTTC.

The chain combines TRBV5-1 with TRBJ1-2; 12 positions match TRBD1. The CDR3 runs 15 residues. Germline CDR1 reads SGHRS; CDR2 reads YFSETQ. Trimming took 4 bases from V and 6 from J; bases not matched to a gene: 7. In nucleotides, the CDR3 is TGCGCCAGCAGCAGAGGGACAGGGGGCGGTAATGGCTACACCTTC. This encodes CASSRGTGGGNGYTF.

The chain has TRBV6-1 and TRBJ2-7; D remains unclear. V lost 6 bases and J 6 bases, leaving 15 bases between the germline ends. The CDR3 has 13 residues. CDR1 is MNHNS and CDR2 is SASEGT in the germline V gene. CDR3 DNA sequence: TGTGCCAGCAGATCTTTCTTGGACGGCGAGCAGTACTTC. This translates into CASRSFLDGEQYF.

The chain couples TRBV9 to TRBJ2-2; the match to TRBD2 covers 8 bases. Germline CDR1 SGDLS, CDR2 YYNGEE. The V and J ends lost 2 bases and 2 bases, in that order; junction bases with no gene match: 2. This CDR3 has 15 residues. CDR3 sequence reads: CASSVSGANTGELFF. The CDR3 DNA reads TGTGCCAGCAGCGTTAGCGGGGCTAACACCGGGGAGCTGTTTTTT.

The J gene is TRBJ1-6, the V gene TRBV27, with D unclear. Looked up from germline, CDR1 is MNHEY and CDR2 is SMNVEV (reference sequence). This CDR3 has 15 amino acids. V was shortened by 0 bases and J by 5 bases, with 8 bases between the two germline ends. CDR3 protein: CASSLSPLNNSPLHF. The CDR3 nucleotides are TGTGCCAGCAGTTTATCTCCACTGAATAATTCACCCCTCCACTTT.

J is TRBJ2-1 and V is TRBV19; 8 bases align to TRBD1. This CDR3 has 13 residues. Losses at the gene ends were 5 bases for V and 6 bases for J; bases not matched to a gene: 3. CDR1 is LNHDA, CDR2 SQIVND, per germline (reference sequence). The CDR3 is CASSYGQGNEQFF. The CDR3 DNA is TGTGCCAGTAGTTACGGACAGGGCAATGAGCAGTTCTTC.

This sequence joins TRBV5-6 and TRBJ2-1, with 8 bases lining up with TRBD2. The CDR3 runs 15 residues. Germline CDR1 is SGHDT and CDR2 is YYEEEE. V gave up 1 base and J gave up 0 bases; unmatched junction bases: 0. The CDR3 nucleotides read TGTGCCAGCAGCTTGCGGGGGGGCTCCTACAATGAGCAGTTCTTC. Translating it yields CASSLRGGSYNEQFF.

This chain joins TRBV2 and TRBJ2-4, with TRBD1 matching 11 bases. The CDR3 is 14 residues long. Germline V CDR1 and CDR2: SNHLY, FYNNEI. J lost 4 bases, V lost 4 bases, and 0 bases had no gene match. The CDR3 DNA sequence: TGTGCCAGCAGTGGGGACAGGGGGAAAAACATTCAGTACTTC. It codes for CASSGDRGKNIQYF. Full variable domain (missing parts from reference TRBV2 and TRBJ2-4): EPEVTQTPSHQVTQMGQEVILRCVPISNHLYFYWYRQILGQKVEFLVSFYNNEISEKSEIFDDQFSVERPDGSNFTLKIRSTKLEDSAMYFCASSGDRGKNIQYFGAGTRLSVL.